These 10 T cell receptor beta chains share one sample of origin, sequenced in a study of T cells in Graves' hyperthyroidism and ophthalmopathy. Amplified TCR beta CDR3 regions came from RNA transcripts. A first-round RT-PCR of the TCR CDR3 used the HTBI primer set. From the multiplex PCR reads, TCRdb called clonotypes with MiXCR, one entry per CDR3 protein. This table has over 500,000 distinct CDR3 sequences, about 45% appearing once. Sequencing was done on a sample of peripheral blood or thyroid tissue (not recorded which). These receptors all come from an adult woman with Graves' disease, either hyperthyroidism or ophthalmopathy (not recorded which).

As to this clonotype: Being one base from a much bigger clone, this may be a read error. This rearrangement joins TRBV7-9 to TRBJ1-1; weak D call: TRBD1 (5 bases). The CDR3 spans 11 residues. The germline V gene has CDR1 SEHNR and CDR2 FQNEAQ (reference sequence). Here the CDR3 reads CASSLEGGASF. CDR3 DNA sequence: TGTGCCAGCAGCTTAGAGGGTGGGGCTTCCTTT.

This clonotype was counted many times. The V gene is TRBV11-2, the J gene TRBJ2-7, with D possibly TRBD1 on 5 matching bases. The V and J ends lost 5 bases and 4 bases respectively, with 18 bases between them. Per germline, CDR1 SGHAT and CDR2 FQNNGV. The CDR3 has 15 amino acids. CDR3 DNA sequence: TGTGCCAGCAGCCTAGTTATGCAGGGTCAGTACGAGCAGTACTTC. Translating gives CASSLVMQGQYEQYF.

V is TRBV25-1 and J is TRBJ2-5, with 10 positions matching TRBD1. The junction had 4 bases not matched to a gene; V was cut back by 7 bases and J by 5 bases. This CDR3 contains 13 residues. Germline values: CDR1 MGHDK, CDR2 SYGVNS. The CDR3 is CASTDRGLETQYF. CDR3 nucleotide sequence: TGTGCCAGCACTGACAGGGGGCTGGAGACCCAGTACTTC. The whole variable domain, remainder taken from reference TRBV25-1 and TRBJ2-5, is EADIYQTPRYLVIGTGKKITLECSQTMGHDKMYWYQQDPGMELHLIHYSYGVNSTEKGDLSSESTVSRIRTEHFPLTLESARPSHTSQYLCASTDRGLETQYFGPGTRLLVL.

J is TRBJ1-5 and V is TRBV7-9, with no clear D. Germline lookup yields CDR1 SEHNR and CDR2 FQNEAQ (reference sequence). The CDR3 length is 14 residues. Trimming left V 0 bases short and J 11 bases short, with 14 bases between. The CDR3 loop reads CASSLAVLQETQHF. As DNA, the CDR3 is TGTGCCAGCAGCTTAGCTGTGCTACAAGAGACCCAGCATTTT.

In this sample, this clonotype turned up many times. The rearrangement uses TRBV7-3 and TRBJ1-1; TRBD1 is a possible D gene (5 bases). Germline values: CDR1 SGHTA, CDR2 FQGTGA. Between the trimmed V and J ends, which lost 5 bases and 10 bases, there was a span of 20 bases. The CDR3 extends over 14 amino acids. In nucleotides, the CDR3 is TGTGCCAGCAGCCCCGCCGGTGGAGACACAGGAGCTTTCTTT. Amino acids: CASSPAGGDTGAFF.

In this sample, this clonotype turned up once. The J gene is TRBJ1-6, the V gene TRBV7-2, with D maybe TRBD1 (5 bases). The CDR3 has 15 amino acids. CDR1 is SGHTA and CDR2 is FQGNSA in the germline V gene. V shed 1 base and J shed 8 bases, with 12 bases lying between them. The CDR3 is CASSLVERGHSPLHF. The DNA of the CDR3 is TGTGCCAGCAGCTTAGTCGAAAGGGGACATTCACCCCTCCACTTT.

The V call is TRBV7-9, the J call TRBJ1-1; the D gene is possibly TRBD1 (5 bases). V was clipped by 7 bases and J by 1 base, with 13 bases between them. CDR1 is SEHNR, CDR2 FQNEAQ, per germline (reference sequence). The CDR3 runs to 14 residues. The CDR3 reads CASNLSRGNTEAFF. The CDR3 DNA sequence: TGTGCCAGCAATTTATCAAGGGGGAACACTGAAGCTTTCTTT. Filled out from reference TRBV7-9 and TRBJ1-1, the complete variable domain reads DTGVSQNPRHKITKRGQNVTFRCDPISEHNRLYWYRQTLGQGPEFLTYFQNEAQLEKSRLLSDRFSAERPKGSFSTLEIQRTEQGDSAMYLCASNLSRGNTEAFFGQGTRLTVV.

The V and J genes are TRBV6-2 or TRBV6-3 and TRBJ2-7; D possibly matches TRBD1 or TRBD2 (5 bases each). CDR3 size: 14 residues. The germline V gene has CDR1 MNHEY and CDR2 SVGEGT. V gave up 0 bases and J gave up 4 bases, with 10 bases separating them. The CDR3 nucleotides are TGTGCCAGCAGTTACTCACGGGGCGCATACGAGCAGTACTTC. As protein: CASSYSRGAYEQYF.

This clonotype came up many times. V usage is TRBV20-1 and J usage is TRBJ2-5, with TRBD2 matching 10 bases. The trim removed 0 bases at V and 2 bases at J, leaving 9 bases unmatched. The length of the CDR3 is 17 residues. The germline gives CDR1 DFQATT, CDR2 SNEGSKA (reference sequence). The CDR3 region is CSARDLGSGRVQETQYF. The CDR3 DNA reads TGCAGTGCTAGAGATCTCGGCAGCGGGAGGGTACAAGAGACCCAGTACTTC.

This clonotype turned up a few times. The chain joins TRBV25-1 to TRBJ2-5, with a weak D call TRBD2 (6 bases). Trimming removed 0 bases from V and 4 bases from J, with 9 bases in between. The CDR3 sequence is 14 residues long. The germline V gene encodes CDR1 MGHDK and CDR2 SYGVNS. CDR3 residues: CASSEYEGGETQYF. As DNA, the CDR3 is TGTGCCAGCAGTGAATATGAGGGAGGAGAGACCCAGTACTTC. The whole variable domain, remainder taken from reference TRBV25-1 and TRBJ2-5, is EADIYQTPRYLVIGTGKKITLECSQTMGHDKMYWYQQDPGMELHLIHYSYGVNSTEKGDLSSESTVSRIRTEHFPLTLESARPSHTSQYLCASSEYEGGETQYFGPGTRLLVL.